The TCR beta chain under discussion was sequenced for a study of T cell responses to AZD1222 COVID-19 vaccine. Study-level points and caveats: Reports say nearly half of spike-specific TCRs go after unmutated variant regions. Spike was spanned by vaccine-associated CD4 TCRs, with dominance at 160-218 and 743-854. Donors, mostly white British, included more females; clonal diversity was possibly underestimated.

Points on this clone: What it binds is not known.

This table comes from immunoSEQ multiplex PCR, and its TCRdb copy is limited to in-frame clones, with some not included. The table shows 120,000 or so clones, with roughly 91% occurring only once. Germline lookup yields CDR1 SGDLS and CDR2 YYNGEE. V lost 1 base and J lost 5; bases outside the gene matches: 7. The CDR3 length is 16 residues. The receptor was derived from an adult in good health. The source was peripheral blood, collected on day 0 of MenACWY control vaccination. V and J are TRBV9 and TRBJ2-1, with 9 bases matching TRBD1. CDR3 amino acids: CASSVSPDRGNNEQFF. CDR3 DNA: TGTGCCAGCAGCGTATCTCCGGACAGGGGTAACAATGAGCAGTTCTTC.